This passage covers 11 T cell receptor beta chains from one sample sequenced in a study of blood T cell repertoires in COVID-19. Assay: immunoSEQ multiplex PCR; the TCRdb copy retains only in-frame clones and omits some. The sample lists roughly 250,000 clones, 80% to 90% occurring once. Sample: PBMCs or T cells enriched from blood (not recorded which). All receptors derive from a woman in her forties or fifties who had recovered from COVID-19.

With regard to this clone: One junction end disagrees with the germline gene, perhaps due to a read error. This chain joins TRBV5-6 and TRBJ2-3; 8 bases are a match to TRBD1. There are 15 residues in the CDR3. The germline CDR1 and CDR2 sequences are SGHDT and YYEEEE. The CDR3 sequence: CASSLLAGGTDTQYF. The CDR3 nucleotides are TGTGCCAGCAGCTTGTTGGCAGGGGGCACTGATACGCAGTATTTT.

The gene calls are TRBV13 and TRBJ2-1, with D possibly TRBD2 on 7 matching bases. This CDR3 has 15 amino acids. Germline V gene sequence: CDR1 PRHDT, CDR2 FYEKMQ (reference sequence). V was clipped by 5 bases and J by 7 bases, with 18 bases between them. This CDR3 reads CASSASGERGNEQFF. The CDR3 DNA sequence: TGTGCCAGCAGCGCCAGCGGGGAGAGGGGGAATGAGCAGTTCTTC.

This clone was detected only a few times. CDR3 DNA: TGTGCCTGGAGTCTGGCGGATGCAACTAATGAAAAACTGTTTTTT. Translation: CAWSLADATNEKLFF. This chain uses TRBV30 with TRBJ1-4; no clear D gene. The CDR3 is made up of 15 amino acids. Germline V gene sequence: CDR1 GTSNPN, CDR2 SVGIG (reference sequence). V was clipped by 2 bases and J by 0 bases, with 10 bases between them.

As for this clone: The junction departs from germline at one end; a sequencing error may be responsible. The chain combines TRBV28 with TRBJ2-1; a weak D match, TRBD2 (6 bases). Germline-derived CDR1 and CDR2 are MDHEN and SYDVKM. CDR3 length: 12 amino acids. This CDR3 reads CTSSLAYNEQFF. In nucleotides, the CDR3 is TGTACCAGCAGTCTAGCGTACAATGAGCAGTTCTTC.

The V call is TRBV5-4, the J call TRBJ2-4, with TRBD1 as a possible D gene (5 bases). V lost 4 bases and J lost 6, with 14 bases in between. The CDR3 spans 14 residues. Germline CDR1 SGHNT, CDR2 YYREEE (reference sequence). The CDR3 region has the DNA TGTGCCAGCAGCGCCCTCAGGGATAGAAACATTCAGTACTTC. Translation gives CASSALRDRNIQYF. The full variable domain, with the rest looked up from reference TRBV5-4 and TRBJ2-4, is ETGVTQSPTHLIKTRGQQVTLRCSSQSGHNTVSWYQQALGQGPQFIFQYYREEENGRGNFPPRFSGLQFPNYSSELNVNALELDDSALYLCASSALRDRNIQYFGAGTRLSVL.

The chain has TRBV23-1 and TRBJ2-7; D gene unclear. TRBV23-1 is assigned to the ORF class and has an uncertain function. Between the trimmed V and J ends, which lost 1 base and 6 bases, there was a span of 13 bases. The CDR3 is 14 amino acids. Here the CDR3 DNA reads TGCGCCAGCAGTCAATATAACTACTCCCCCGAGCAGTACTTC. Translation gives CASSQYNYSPEQYF.

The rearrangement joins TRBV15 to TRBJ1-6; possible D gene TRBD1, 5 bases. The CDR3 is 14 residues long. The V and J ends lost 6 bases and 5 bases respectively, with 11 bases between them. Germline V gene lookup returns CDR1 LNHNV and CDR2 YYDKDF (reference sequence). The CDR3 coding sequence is TGTGCCACCAGTGGGGGAGGGGATAATTCACCCCTCCACTTT. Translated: CATSGGGDNSPLHF.

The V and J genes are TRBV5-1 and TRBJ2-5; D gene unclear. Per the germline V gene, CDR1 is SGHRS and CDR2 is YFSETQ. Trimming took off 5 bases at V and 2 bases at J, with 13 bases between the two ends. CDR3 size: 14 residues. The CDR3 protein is CASRTNRQQETQYF. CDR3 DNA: TGCGCCAGCAGGACAAACAGACAACAAGAGACCCAGTACTTC.

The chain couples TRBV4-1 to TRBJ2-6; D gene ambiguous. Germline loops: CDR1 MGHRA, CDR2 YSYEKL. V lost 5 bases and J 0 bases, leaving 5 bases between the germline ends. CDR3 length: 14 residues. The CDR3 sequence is CASSVSSGANVLTF. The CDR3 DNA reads TGCGCCAGCAGCGTGAGCTCTGGGGCCAACGTCCTGACTTTC.

The CDR3 here is CASSYSGTLNTGELFF. CDR3 nucleotide sequence: TGTGCCAGCAGTTATTCCGGGACTTTGAACACCGGGGAGCTGTTTTTT. V usage is TRBV6-5 and J usage is TRBJ2-2, with D possibly TRBD2 on 6 matching bases. V was clipped by 3 bases and J by 1 base, with 12 bases between them. The germline V gene encodes CDR1 MNHEY and CDR2 SVGAGI. The CDR3 is made up of 16 amino acids.

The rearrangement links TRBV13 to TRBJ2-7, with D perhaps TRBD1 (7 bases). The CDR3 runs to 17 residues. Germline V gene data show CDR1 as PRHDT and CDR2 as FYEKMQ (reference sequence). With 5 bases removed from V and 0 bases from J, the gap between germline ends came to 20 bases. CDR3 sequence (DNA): TGTGCCAGCAGCGTATCATCAGGGGGGCCTAGCTCCTACGAGCAGTACTTC. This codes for CASSVSSGGPSSYEQYF.